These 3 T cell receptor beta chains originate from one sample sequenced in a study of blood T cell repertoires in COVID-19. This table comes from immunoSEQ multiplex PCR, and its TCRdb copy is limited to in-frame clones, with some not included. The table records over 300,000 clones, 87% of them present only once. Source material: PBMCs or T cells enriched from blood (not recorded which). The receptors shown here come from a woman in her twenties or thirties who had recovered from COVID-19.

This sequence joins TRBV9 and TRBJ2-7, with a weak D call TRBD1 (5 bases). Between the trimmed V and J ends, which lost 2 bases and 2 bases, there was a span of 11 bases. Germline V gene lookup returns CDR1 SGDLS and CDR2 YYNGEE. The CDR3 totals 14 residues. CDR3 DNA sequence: TGTGCCAGCAGCGTTTGGGGCAGCCCCTACGAGCAGTACTTC. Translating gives CASSVWGSPYEQYF.

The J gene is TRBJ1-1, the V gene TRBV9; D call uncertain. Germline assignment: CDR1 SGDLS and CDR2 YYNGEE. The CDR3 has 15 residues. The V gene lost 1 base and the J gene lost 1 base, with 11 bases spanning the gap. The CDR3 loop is CASSVSGGRNTEAFF. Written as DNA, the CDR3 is TGTGCCAGCAGCGTATCGGGCGGGAGGAACACTGAAGCTTTCTTT.

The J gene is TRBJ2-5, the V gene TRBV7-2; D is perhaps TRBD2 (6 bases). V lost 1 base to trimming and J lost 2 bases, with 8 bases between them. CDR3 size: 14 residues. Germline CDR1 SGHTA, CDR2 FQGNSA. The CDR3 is CASSLDRGQETQYF. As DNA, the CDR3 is TGTGCCAGCAGCTTAGATCGGGGGCAAGAGACCCAGTACTTC.